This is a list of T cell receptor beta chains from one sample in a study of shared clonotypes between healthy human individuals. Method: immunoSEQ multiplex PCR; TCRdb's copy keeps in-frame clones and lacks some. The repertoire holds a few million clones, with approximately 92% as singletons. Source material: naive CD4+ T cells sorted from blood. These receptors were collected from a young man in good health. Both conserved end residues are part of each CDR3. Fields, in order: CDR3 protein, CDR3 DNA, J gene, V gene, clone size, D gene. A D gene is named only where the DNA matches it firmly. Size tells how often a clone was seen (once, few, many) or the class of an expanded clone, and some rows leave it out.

CDR3: CANQRGTEHYTF; DNA: TGTGCCAACCAAAGGGGAACCGAACACTACACCTTC; J: TRBJ1-2; V: TRBV28; size: -; D: -
CDR3: CASSPDRTGTNTEAFF; DNA: TGTGCCAGCAGTCCGGACCGGACAGGGACGAACACTGAAGCTTTCTTT; J: TRBJ1-1; V: TRBV27; size: once; D: TRBD1
CDR3: CASSLPQRGGHTQYF; DNA: TGTGCCAGCAGTTTACCCCAGCGGGGGGGCCATACGCAGTATTTT; J: TRBJ2-3; V: TRBV27; size: -; D: TRBD2
CDR3: CASSLVYLAGGPRTDTQYF; DNA: TGTGCCAGCAGCTTAGTATATCTAGCGGGAGGGCCTCGCACAGATACGCAGTATTTT; J: TRBJ2-3; V: TRBV7-2; size: -; D: TRBD2
CDR3: CASGIYNEQFF; DNA: TGTGCCAGCGGCATCTACAATGAGCAGTTCTTC; J: TRBJ2-1; V: TRBV7-2; size: -; D: -
CDR3: CASTASGGPYEQYF; DNA: TGTGCCAGCACTGCTAGCGGGGGGCCCTACGAGCAGTACTTC; J: TRBJ2-7; V: TRBV2; size: -; D: TRBD2
CDR3: CASRQPGDTGELFF; DNA: TGTGCCAGCAGACAGCCCGGCGACACCGGGGAGCTGTTTTTT; J: TRBJ2-2; V: TRBV19; size: -; D: -
CDR3: CASSEYKGTYNEQFF; DNA: TGTGCCAGCAGTGAGTATAAGGGAACCTACAATGAGCAGTTCTTC; J: TRBJ2-1; V: TRBV2; size: -; D: -
CDR3: CASGLDRPSRAFF; DNA: TGTGCTAGTGGTTTGGATAGGCCCTCCCGAGCTTTCTTT; J: TRBJ1-1; V: TRBV12-5; size: -; D: -
CDR3: CASSYRVDTEAFF; DNA: TGTGCCAGCAGTTACAGGGTAGACACTGAAGCTTTCTTT; J: TRBJ1-1; V: TRBV6-6; size: once; D: -
CDR3: CASSPQTLRGEQYF; DNA: TGTGCCAGCAGCCCTCAGACCCTGAGGGGCGAGCAGTACTTC; J: TRBJ2-7; V: TRBV7-9; size: -; D: -
CDR3: CAVRQGLAGVNEQFF; DNA: TGTGCCGTAAGACAGGGACTAGCGGGAGTCAATGAGCAGTTCTTC; J: TRBJ2-1; V: TRBV2; size: -; D: TRBD2
CDR3: CASSATGSNEQYF; DNA: TGCGCCAGCAGCGCGACAGGGTCTAACGAGCAGTACTTC; J: TRBJ2-7; V: TRBV5-1; size: once; D: TRBD1
CDR3: CASSYSQSYSNQPQHF; DNA: TGTGCCAGCAGTTACTCACAGTCCTATAGCAATCAGCCCCAGCATTTT; J: TRBJ1-5; V: TRBV6-8; size: -; D: -
CDR3: CASSPGRSSSYEQYF; DNA: TGTGCCAGCTCACCTGGGAGGTCTAGCTCCTACGAGCAGTACTTC; J: TRBJ2-7; V: TRBV18; size: -; D: -
CDR3: CASSQPGQENSNQPQHF; DNA: TGCGCCAGCAGCCAACCGGGACAGGAGAATAGCAATCAGCCCCAGCATTTT; J: TRBJ1-5; V: TRBV4-1; size: -; D: TRBD1
CDR3: CASSLSGGKNYGYTF; DNA: TGTGCCAGCAGCTTATCAGGGGGAAAGAACTATGGCTACACCTTC; J: TRBJ1-2; V: TRBV7-2; size: once; D: TRBD1
CDR3: CASSEARLAGGETQYF; DNA: TGCGCCAGCAGTGAGGCCCGACTAGCGGGGGGAGAGACCCAGTACTTC; J: TRBJ2-5; V: TRBV10-1; size: -; D: TRBD2
CDR3: CASSPQGDTEAFF; DNA: TGTGCCAGCTCACCACAGGGAGACACTGAAGCTTTCTTT; J: TRBJ1-1; V: TRBV18; size: -; D: -
CDR3: CASSLSGGTYNEQFF; DNA: TGTGCCAGCAGCCTTAGCGGGGGCACCTACAATGAGCAGTTCTTC; J: TRBJ2-1; V: TRBV25-1; size: -; D: TRBD2
CDR3: CASSPQPATSSNQPQHF; DNA: TGTGCCAGCTCACCACAACCAGCCACGAGCTCCAATCAGCCCCAGCATTTT; J: TRBJ1-5; V: TRBV18; size: -; D: -
CDR3: CAWGSQVRAEQFF; DNA: TGTGCCTGGGGGTCACAGGTTAGGGCTGAGCAGTTCTTC; J: TRBJ2-1; V: TRBV30; size: -; D: -
CDR3: CASTLTSGRAGEQFF; DNA: TGCGCCAGCACGTTGACTAGCGGGAGGGCCGGTGAGCAGTTCTTC; J: TRBJ2-1; V: TRBV5-1; size: -; D: TRBD2
CDR3: CASSLGVGLTDTQYF; DNA: TGTGCCAGCAGCTTAGGGGTGGGCCTCACAGATACGCAGTATTTT; J: TRBJ2-3; V: TRBV7-2; size: -; D: -
CDR3: CASSWGQGETQYF; DNA: TGTGCCAGCAGCTGGGGACAGGGAGAGACCCAGTACTTC; J: TRBJ2-5; V: TRBV7-3; size: once; D: TRBD1
CDR3: CASSARGVGVTDTQYF; DNA: TGCGCCAGCAGCGCAAGGGGGGTTGGGGTAACAGATACGCAGTATTTT; J: TRBJ2-3; V: TRBV5-1; size: -; D: -
CDR3: CASSSPPWQKTYEQYF; DNA: TGTGCCAGCAGCTCACCCCCCTGGCAGAAGACCTACGAGCAGTACTTC; J: TRBJ2-7; V: TRBV7-8; size: -; D: -
CDR3: CASSLRQMSSYNSPLHF; DNA: TGTGCCAGCAGCTTGAGACAGATGAGCTCCTATAATTCACCCCTCCACTTT; J: TRBJ1-6; V: TRBV11-2; size: -; D: -
CDR3: CASSLNRDLHDEQFF; DNA: TGTGCCAGTAGCCTTAACCGGGACTTGCACGATGAGCAGTTCTTC; J: TRBJ2-1; V: TRBV19; size: -; D: -
CDR3: CASSYSRVEETQYF; DNA: TGTGCCAGCAGTTACTCGAGGGTGGAGGAGACCCAGTACTTC; J: TRBJ2-5; V: TRBV6-5; size: -; D: -
CDR3: CASSRGDTHEQYF; DNA: TGTGCCAGCAGCCGTGGGGACACCCACGAGCAGTACTTC; J: TRBJ2-7; V: TRBV5-5; size: -; D: -
CDR3: CASRGQGPTNEKLFF; DNA: TGTGCCAGCAGGGGACAGGGACCAACTAATGAAAAACTGTTTTTT; J: TRBJ1-4; V: TRBV6-1; size: once; D: TRBD1
CDR3: CATSGQPWNQPQHF; DNA: TGTGCCACAAGCGGGCAACCCTGGAATCAGCCCCAGCATTTT; J: TRBJ1-5; V: TRBV6-6; size: -; D: -
CDR3: CASSVPSDSYEQYF; DNA: TGCGCCAGCAGCGTGCCTAGCGACTCCTACGAGCAGTACTTC; J: TRBJ2-7; V: TRBV5-1; size: -; D: -
CDR3: CASSMTWLNTEAFF; DNA: TGTGCCAGCAGCATGACATGGTTGAACACTGAAGCTTTCTTT; J: TRBJ1-1; V: TRBV5-8; size: -; D: -
CDR3: CASSYTSGLLLSSYNEQFF; DNA: TGCGCCAGCAGTTATACTAGCGGACTACTCTTGAGCTCCTACAATGAGCAGTTCTTC; J: TRBJ2-1; V: TRBV10-2; size: -; D: TRBD2
CDR3: CASSIGGSNQPQHF; DNA: TGTGCCAGCAGTATAGGGGGAAGCAATCAGCCCCAGCATTTT; J: TRBJ1-5; V: TRBV19; size: -; D: -
CDR3: CASSRPAIYNEQFF; DNA: TGTGCCAGCAGCCGCCCGGCCATCTACAATGAGCAGTTCTTC; J: TRBJ2-1; V: TRBV7-2; size: -; D: -
CDR3: CASSSTSGRTDTQYF; DNA: TGTGCCAGTAGTTCGACTAGCGGGAGAACAGATACGCAGTATTTT; J: TRBJ2-3; V: TRBV19; size: -; D: TRBD2
CDR3: CASSLEGTAGTGELFF; DNA: TGTGCCAGCAGCTTAGAGGGGACAGCAGGCACCGGGGAGCTGTTTTTT; J: TRBJ2-2; V: TRBV7-9; size: -; D: TRBD1
CDR3: CASSEGSQPQHF; DNA: TGTGCCAGCTCCGAGGGGTCTCAGCCCCAGCATTTT; J: TRBJ1-5; V: TRBV6-1; size: -; D: -
CDR3: CAWGTGGNSPLHF; DNA: TGTGCCTGGGGGACAGGGGGTAATTCACCCCTCCACTTT; J: TRBJ1-6; V: TRBV30; size: -; D: TRBD1
CDR3: CASSLDGTARYEKLFF; DNA: TGTGCCAGCAGCCTGGATGGGACAGCCCGTTACGAAAAACTGTTTTTT; J: TRBJ1-4; V: TRBV11-2; size: -; D: TRBD1
CDR3: CASLDHGPTTEAFF; DNA: TGTGCCAGCCTGGACCACGGACCCACCACTGAAGCTTTCTTT; J: TRBJ1-1; V: TRBV6-1; size: -; D: -
CDR3: CASRRTGGYGYTF; DNA: TGTGCCAGCAGGAGGACAGGGGGCTATGGCTACACCTTC; J: TRBJ1-2; V: TRBV2; size: -; D: TRBD1
CDR3: CASSLGQTSYQETQYF; DNA: TGTGCCAGCAGCTTGGGGCAGACTTCGTACCAAGAGACCCAGTACTTC; J: TRBJ2-5; V: TRBV5-6; size: once; D: -
CDR3: CASSRGQGTEAFF; DNA: TGTGCCAGCAGCCGCGGACAGGGTACTGAAGCTTTCTTT; J: TRBJ1-1; V: TRBV6-5; size: once; D: TRBD1
CDR3: CASSVASGETQYF; DNA: TGTGCCAGCAGCGTAGCTAGCGGGGAGACCCAGTACTTC; J: TRBJ2-5; V: TRBV9; size: -; D: TRBD2
CDR3: CASSSRSGANVLTF; DNA: TGTGCCAGCAGCTCCCGGTCGGGGGCCAACGTCCTGACTTTC; J: TRBJ2-6; V: TRBV5-5; size: -; D: -
CDR3: CASSLWTSGGPGANVLTF; DNA: TGCGCCAGCAGCCTCTGGACTAGCGGGGGGCCGGGGGCCAACGTCCTGACTTTC; J: TRBJ2-6; V: TRBV4-1; size: -; D: TRBD2
CDR3: CASRNLKTGGLYEQYF; DNA: TGTGCCAGCAGAAACCTGAAGACAGGGGGCTTATACGAGCAGTACTTC; J: TRBJ2-7; V: TRBV27; size: -; D: TRBD1
CDR3: CASSLAVRPNTGELFF; DNA: TGTGCCAGCAGCTTGGCAGTTAGGCCGAACACCGGGGAGCTGTTTTTT; J: TRBJ2-2; V: TRBV5-8; size: -; D: -